A selection of T cell receptor beta chains follows, all from one sample in a study of cytotoxic CD8 clonotypes in ibrutinib-treated CLL. Here immunoSEQ multiplex PCR was the method, and the copy in TCRdb shows in-frame clones only, minus some. This sample has 95,000 to 100,000 clones, with 70% to 85% found just once. The sample consisted of PBMCs, taken after 12 months of ibrutinib treatment. These receptors were taken from a human donor with chronic lymphocytic leukemia. CDR3s include the opening cysteine and the closing phenylalanine or tryptophan. D genes are given only for firm matches. The size entry is marked missing in some rows and otherwise reads once, few, many or a size class.

clone size	D gene	J gene	V gene	CDR3 DNA	CDR3 protein
-	TRBD2	TRBJ2-5	TRBV11-2	TGTGCCAGCAGCTCCGCTCCGGGACTAGCCCAAGAGACCCAGTACTTC	CASSSAPGLAQETQYF
-	-	TRBJ1-1	TRBV19	TGTGCCAGTAGTACTCGGCAGAACACTGAAGCTTTCTTT	CASSTRQNTEAFF
-	-	TRBJ1-4	TRBV30	TGTGCCTGGGGAGGGCCCGTGGGAGGAGAAAAACTGTTTTTT	CAWGGPVGGEKLFF
-	-	TRBJ1-1	TRBV30	TGTGCCTGGGCGCCACGGGGAAAGAACACTGAAGCTTTCTTT	CAWAPRGKNTEAFF
-	TRBD1	TRBJ1-2	TRBV5-1	TGCGCCAGCAGCACGGGGACAGAGAAAAACTATGGCTACACCTTC	CASSTGTEKNYGYTF
-	-	TRBJ2-1	TRBV7-6	TGTGCCAGCAAGAGCGGGCCAGAAAACAATGAGCAGTTCTTC	CASKSGPENNEQFF
-	TRBD1	TRBJ2-1	TRBV7-9	TGTGCCAGCAGCTTACGTCGGGACAGGGGGGCAAATGAGCAGTTCTTC	CASSLRRDRGANEQFF
-	-	TRBJ2-7	TRBV27	TGTGCCAGCAGCGCGCGTCCGGCAAACTACGAGCAGTACTTC	CASSARPANYEQYF
-	-	TRBJ2-1	TRBV2	TGTGCCAGCAGGGTGGGTCTGGACAGCCCGGTCCGGGGCAATGAGCAGTTCTTC	CASRVGLDSPVRGNEQFF
-	-	TRBJ1-1	TRBV4-2	TGTGCCAGCAGCTTGGGAACAGGGAACACTGAAGCTTTCTTT	CASSLGTGNTEAFF
once	TRBD1	TRBJ2-7	TRBV7-9	TGTGCCAGCACCCCCGAGGGGGCTAGCTCCTACGAGCAGTACTTC	CASTPEGASSYEQYF
many	-	TRBJ1-1	TRBV2	TGTGCCAGCAGTGAACAGGGCAGGAAGAACACTGAAGCTTTCTTT	CASSEQGRKNTEAFF
-	-	TRBJ1-2	TRBV7-9	TGTGCCAGCAGCCGTCCCGGAACACAGGGCTCTGGCTACACCTTC	CASSRPGTQGSGYTF
-	TRBD2	TRBJ2-1	TRBV5-1	TGCGCCAGCAGCTTGCAGCGGGGGAATGAGCAGTTCTTC	CASSLQRGNEQFF
-	-	TRBJ1-2	TRBV6-1	TGTGCCAGCAGTGACTACGGGGCAGTAGGCTATGGCTACACCTTC	CASSDYGAVGYGYTF
-	TRBD1	TRBJ1-4	TRBV7-2	TGTGCCAGCAGCTCAGGGGGCAGGGGTGAAAAACTGTTTTTT	CASSSGGRGEKLFF
-	TRBD1	TRBJ2-2	TRBV5-1	TGCGCCAGCAGCTTGGGTAGCGCGGGACAGGGGACCACCGGGGAGCTGTTTTTT	CASSLGSAGQGTTGELFF
once	-	TRBJ1-1	TRBV19	TGTGCCGCCGGCGAGGGCACTGAAGCTTTCTTT	CAAGEGTEAFF
-	-	TRBJ1-1	TRBV7-3	TGTGCCAGCAGCTTATCCCCTCGATCGGACACTGAAGCTTTCTTT	CASSLSPRSDTEAFF
-	-	TRBJ1-2	TRBV7-2	TGTGCCAGCACCCCGGGTCCTCTAAACTATGGCTACACCTTC	CASTPGPLNYGYTF
-	-	TRBJ1-1	TRBV21-1	TGTGCCAGCATCTGGACAGGCTGGGCCACTGAAGCTTTCTTT	CASIWTGWATEAFF
few	-	TRBJ1-2	TRBV25-1	TGTGCCAGCAGTAGGGGGATAGCTGGCTACACCTTC	CASSRGIAGYTF
-	TRBD2	TRBJ2-1	TRBV6-1	TGTGCCAGCAGTCTAGCGGGGGGGCCGGAACAGTTCTTC	CASSLAGGPEQFF
-	-	TRBJ1-2	TRBV5-5	TGTGCCAGCAGACCTTGGGACACCTACATGGATGGCTACACCTTC	CASRPWDTYMDGYTF
-	TRBD2	TRBJ2-1	TRBV18	TGTGCCAGCTCACCACAAAGCGGGGGGGGCGTCTCCTACAATGAGCAGTTCTTC	CASSPQSGGGVSYNEQFF
few	-	TRBJ1-4	TRBV7-9	TGTGCCAGCACCTTGGGAGCAACTAATGAAAAACTGTTTTTT	CASTLGATNEKLFF
-	-	TRBJ1-5	TRBV15	TGTGCCACCAGCAGAGATAGAGGTACAGCCCATAGCAATCAGCCCCAGCATTTT	CATSRDRGTAHSNQPQHF
once	TRBD1	TRBJ1-2	TRBV14	TGTGCCAGCAGCCGAGAACCGGGACAGGGTGGCCCCTTGGATGGCTACACCTTC	CASSREPGQGGPLDGYTF
-	-	TRBJ1-2	TRBV9	TGTGCCAGCAGCGTCAGGTTTTCTGATGGCTACACCTTC	CASSVRFSDGYTF
once	TRBD1	TRBJ1-1	TRBV6-5	TGTGCCAGCAGTAAGACAGGGGAGGGCACTGAAGCTTTCTTT	CASSKTGEGTEAFF
-	TRBD2	TRBJ2-3	TRBV27	TGTGCCAGCAAATTTAGGTTAGCGGGGACGACAGATACGCAGTATTTT	CASKFRLAGTTDTQYF
-	-	TRBJ1-6	TRBV7-2	TGTGCCAGCAGCAAAACTCGGGACTTAAATTCACCCCTCCACTTT	CASSKTRDLNSPLHF
-	-	TRBJ1-1	TRBV30	TGTGCCTGGAGTAGGACCAACACTGAAGCTTTCTTT	CAWSRTNTEAFF